These 2 T cell receptor beta chains were all obtained from the same sample, sequenced in a study of beta chain features in type 1 diabetes. Study-wide findings and caveats: The study found moderately but significantly shorter TCRB CDR3s in all four CD4+ subsets of Type 1 diabetes patients.

For these TCRs, the target antigens are not known. Expressed TCRB transcripts were sequenced because the entire RNA isolate underwent reverse transcription. Clones were sequenced by immunoSEQ multiplex PCR, and TCRdb holds only the in-frame ones, with some missing. The sample has about 48,000 clones, roughly 39% seen once. The specimen sequenced was Tregs from blood. These receptors all come from a man aged 25 to 45 with type 1 diabetes.

This clone has just a few counts. For the CDR3, the DNA is TGTGCCAGCAGTACGACTAGCGACAATGAGCAGTTCTTC. Translation: CASSTTSDNEQFF. The chain couples TRBV2 to TRBJ2-1; 8 positions agree with TRBD2. V gave up 5 bases and J gave up 5 bases; unmatched junction bases: 2. This CDR3 spans 13 amino acids. Germline CDR1 and CDR2: SNHLY and FYNNEI.

The sample holds one count of this clone. The V call is TRBV11-2, the J call TRBJ2-7; TRBD1 aligns across 12 bases. The CDR3 is made up of 18 amino acids. Germline V gene data show CDR1 as SGHAT and CDR2 as FQNNGV. Trimming cost V 5 bases and J 0 bases; bases outside gene matches: 11. The CDR3 DNA sequence: TGTGCCAGCAGCCGGGGACAGGGGGCGTTTTCTAGCTCCTACGAGCAGTACTTC. Translated: CASSRGQGAFSSSYEQYF.